This passage covers 21 T cell receptor beta chains from one sample sequenced in a study of blood T cell repertoires in COVID-19. Clones were read by immunoSEQ multiplex PCR, and TCRdb kept only the in-frame ones, dropping some. The sample includes fewer than 350,000 clones, approximately 90% seen only once; the top ten take approximately 4%. The source material was PBMCs or T cells enriched from blood (not recorded which). Every receptor here comes from a woman aged 25 to 39 with acute COVID-19.

The chain joins TRBV7-2 to TRBJ1-5, with D tentatively TRBD1 (5 bases). The CDR3 length is 15 residues. V was shortened by 2 bases and J by 0 bases, with 8 bases between the two germline ends. In germline, CDR1 is SGHTA, CDR2 FQGNSA. CDR3 loop: CASSLQGNSNQPQHF. The CDR3 nucleotides are TGTGCCAGCAGCTTACAGGGTAATAGCAATCAGCCCCAGCATTTT.

This clone was seen a single time. V gene TRBV7-8 combines with J gene TRBJ1-1, with D tentatively TRBD1 (6 bases). Germline assignment: CDR1 SGHVS and CDR2 FQNEAQ. V lost 3 bases to trimming and J lost 1 base, with 9 bases between them. The CDR3 is 14 amino acids. The CDR3 region is CASSFNRENTEAFF. The CDR3 nucleotides read TGTGCCAGCAGCTTCAACAGGGAGAACACTGAAGCTTTCTTT.

This clone was detected once. The chain links TRBV28 to TRBJ2-3; D is perhaps TRBD1 (5 bases). Germline assignment: CDR1 MDHEN and CDR2 SYDVKM. CDR3 size: 15 residues. V was pared by 2 bases and J by 0 bases, with 9 bases between. CDR3 residues: CASSLAPGSTDTQYF. In nucleotides, the CDR3 is TGTGCCAGCAGTTTAGCGCCAGGGAGCACAGATACGCAGTATTTT.

The chain recombines TRBV24-1 with TRBJ2-7; D is unresolved. With 5 bases removed from V and 0 bases from J, the gap between germline ends came to 7 bases. From germline, CDR1 is KGHDR and CDR2 SFDVKD. There are 13 residues in the CDR3. As DNA, the CDR3 is TGTGCCACCAGTGGATGGGCCTCCTACGAGCAGTACTTC. Protein sequence: CATSGWASYEQYF.

The V call is TRBV29-1, the J call TRBJ2-2, with 7 bases matching TRBD2. The CDR3 is 15 amino acids. Losses at the gene ends were 3 bases for V and 4 bases for J; bases not matched to a gene: 8. Germline V gene lookup returns CDR1 SQVTM and CDR2 ANQGSEA. CDR3 amino acids: CSVDAGDWITGELFF. CDR3 nucleotide sequence: TGCAGCGTTGACGCGGGGGATTGGATCACCGGGGAGCTGTTTTTT.

This clone occurred once. The genes are TRBV5-4 and TRBJ2-7; 7 bases are shared with TRBD1. The CDR3 loop spans 15 amino acids. V trimming: 4 bases; J trimming: 0 bases; junction bases outside the gene matches: 7. Germline lookup yields CDR1 SGHNT and CDR2 YYREEE (reference sequence). The CDR3 DNA is TGTGCCAGCAGCCCGGGGACAGCGAGCTCCTACGAGCAGTACTTC. It codes for CASSPGTASSYEQYF.

This clone appeared once. This sequence joins TRBV28 and TRBJ2-3, with 12 bases matching TRBD2. The CDR3 has 15 residues. Germline assignment: CDR1 MDHEN and CDR2 SYDVKM. J was trimmed by 3 bases and V by 6 bases; bases with no gene match: 4. This CDR3 is CASRSTSGRTDTQYF. Written as DNA, the CDR3 is TGTGCCAGCAGGTCCACTAGCGGGAGGACAGATACGCAGTATTTT.

The chain is built from TRBV27 and TRBJ2-7, with 7 bases identical to TRBD1. CDR1 and CDR2 (germline): MNHEY, SMNVEV (reference sequence). The CDR3 is made up of 15 amino acids. Trimming at V came to 8 bases and at J to 1 base, leaving 11 bases not matched to a gene. This chain's CDR3 is CASGRQGVLSYEQYF. DNA of the CDR3: TGTGCCAGCGGAAGACAGGGCGTATTATCCTACGAGCAGTACTTC.

The CDR3 loop is CASTQGAGANVLTF. The CDR3 DNA sequence: TGTGCCAGTACTCAGGGTGCTGGGGCCAACGTCCTGACTTTC. The chain recombines TRBV19 with TRBJ2-6; D is perhaps TRBD1 (5 bases). In germline, CDR1 is LNHDA, CDR2 SQIVND (reference sequence). The V end lost 7 bases, the J end lost 2 bases, and 9 bases lay between the germline ends. This CDR3 has 14 residues.

This clone occurred a few times. CDR3 in DNA: TGCGCCAGCAGCCAAATGGACAGGCCCCAAGAGACCCAGTACTTC. Protein product: CASSQMDRPQETQYF. The chain uses TRBV4-1 and TRBJ2-5; 7 nucleotides align to TRBD1. This CDR3 contains 15 residues. V lost 2 bases to trimming and J lost 1 base; unmatched junction nucleotides: 4. The germline V gene encodes CDR1 MGHRA and CDR2 YSYEKL.

The chain joins TRBV13 to TRBJ2-7; D is possibly TRBD2 (6 bases). Germline V lookup: CDR1 PRHDT, CDR2 FYEKMQ (reference sequence). V lost 1 base and J lost 2, with 15 bases in between. The CDR3 spans 16 residues. The CDR3 sequence is CASSLVSGTETYEQYF. The CDR3 region has the DNA TGTGCCAGCAGCTTAGTCTCCGGGACTGAGACCTACGAGCAGTACTTC.

The rearrangement uses TRBV19 and TRBJ1-6, with 8 positions matching TRBD1. Germline CDR1 reads LNHDA; CDR2 reads SQIVND (reference sequence). This CDR3 is built from 17 residues. V was clipped by 4 bases and J by 7 bases; unmatched bases: 12. CDR3 in DNA: TGTGCCAGTAGTACGGACAGGGCCCAACGTGTGAATTCACCCCTCCACTTT. Residues: CASSTDRAQRVNSPLHF. Looking up the rest from reference TRBV19 and TRBJ1-6 gives the full variable domain: DGGITQSPKYLFRKEGQNVTLSCEQNLNHDAMYWYRQDPGQGLRLIYYSQIVNDFQKGDIAEGYSVSREKKESFPLTVTSAQKNPTAFYLCASSTDRAQRVNSPLHFGNGTRLTVT.

The V call is TRBV5-1, the J call TRBJ2-1; 7 nucleotides align to TRBD2. The CDR3 sequence is 14 residues long. V lost 3 bases and J lost 5; bases outside the gene matches: 5. Germline V gene sequence: CDR1 SGHRS, CDR2 YFSETQ. The CDR3: CASSSSREHNEQFF. Here the CDR3 DNA reads TGCGCCAGCAGCTCTTCGCGGGAGCACAATGAGCAGTTCTTC.

This sequence joins TRBV3-1 (or the pseudogene TRBV3-2) and TRBJ2-1, with 8 bases that match TRBD2. The CDR3 length is 16 residues. The germline V gene has CDR1 LGHDT and CDR2 YNNKEL (reference sequence). After removal of 3 bases from V and 4 bases from J, the junction contained 8 bases not matched to a gene. The CDR3 coding sequence is TGTGCCAGCAGCCACGAGGGAACTAGCGGTTACAATGAGCAGTTCTTC. As protein: CASSHEGTSGYNEQFF.

J is TRBJ1-2 and V is TRBV28; 9 positions agree with TRBD1. The CDR3 sequence is 15 residues long. Looked up from germline, CDR1 is MDHEN and CDR2 is SYDVKM. Unmatched junction bases numbered 11, after V lost 7 bases and J lost 5 bases. The CDR3 nucleotides read TGTGCCAGCACTGGTAGCGGACAGGGGAGGTATGGCTACACCTTC. As protein: CASTGSGQGRYGYTF.

The chain links TRBV19 to TRBJ2-2; 9 nucleotides match TRBD1. The length of the CDR3 is 15 residues. CDR1 and CDR2 (germline): LNHDA, SQIVND (reference sequence). V lost 8 bases to trimming and J lost 1 base; unmatched junction nucleotides: 5. In DNA, the CDR3 is TGTGCCAGTTCTACGGGACAGGGGAACACCGGGGAGCTGTTTTTT. This sequence encodes CASSTGQGNTGELFF.

As for this clone: The same CDR3 arises from other DNA sequences in this sample as well. The genes are TRBV19 and TRBJ2-1; TRBD2 matches at 8 bases. Losses at the gene ends were 6 bases for V and 3 bases for J; bases not matched to a gene: 4. This CDR3 comprises 14 residues. Germline lookup yields CDR1 LNHDA and CDR2 SQIVND (reference sequence). For the CDR3, the DNA is TGTGCCAGTAGCGCGGGAGGAGACTACAATGAGCAGTTCTTC. This codes for CASSAGGDYNEQFF.

V usage is TRBV2 and J usage is TRBJ1-1; D is unclear. From germline, CDR1 is SNHLY and CDR2 FYNNEI. The CDR3 contains 14 residues. Trimming took 4 bases from V and 0 from J, leaving 9 bases between them. CDR3 region: CASSGGPLNTEAFF. DNA of the CDR3: TGTGCCAGCAGTGGAGGGCCCCTGAACACTGAAGCTTTCTTT.

V is TRBV13 and J is TRBJ1-2; D possibly corresponds to TRBD1 (5 bases). Germline CDR1 reads PRHDT; CDR2 reads FYEKMQ (reference sequence). V was shortened by 7 bases and J by 1 base, with 19 bases between the two germline ends. The CDR3 length is 16 residues. This CDR3 is CASNLLLAGFNYGYTF. DNA for the CDR3: TGTGCCAGCAACCTACTATTGGCAGGGTTTAACTATGGCTACACCTTC.

The chain carries TRBV27 and TRBJ2-3; 11 bases are a match to TRBD2. The V segment lost 4 bases and the J segment 1 base; nucleotides outside the gene matches: 7. This CDR3 region has 17 residues. The germline gives CDR1 MNHEY, CDR2 SMNVEV (reference sequence). The CDR3 DNA is TGTGCCAGCAGTTCAGAGTTAGCGGGGGGGGGCACAGATACGCAGTATTTT. This codes for CASSSELAGGGTDTQYF.

The V call is TRBV28, the J call TRBJ1-3; perhaps TRBD1 as D (6 bases). Germline assignment: CDR1 MDHEN and CDR2 SYDVKM. The CDR3 runs to 14 residues. Trimming took off 6 bases at V and 1 base at J, with 10 bases between the two ends. This CDR3 is CASRKQGSGNTIYF. The CDR3 region has the DNA TGTGCCAGCAGAAAACAGGGTTCTGGAAACACCATATATTTT.